The sample holds one count of the clone carrying this T cell receptor (beta chain). The data originate from a study of cytomegalovirus exposure and HLA in healthy donors. Study details: There were approximately 400 genotyped donors. Of these, 75% to 85% fell in the genetic ancestry cluster associated with self-reported Caucasian donors.

In the PCR, 60 Vbeta and 13 Jbeta primers were used. Sequencing was performed with immunoSEQ multiplex PCR; in TCRdb, only in-frame clones are kept and a portion is missing. The sample lists some 180,000 clones, 76% occurring once. V lost 5 bases and J 4 bases, leaving 12 bases between the germline ends. This CDR3 has 15 amino acids. Germline loops: CDR1 MNHEY, CDR2 SMNVEV (reference sequence). This receptor was identified in a man aged 18-30 years in good health and CMV-seronegative. The sample consisted of PBMCs. This sequence joins TRBV27 and TRBJ1-6; D is undetermined. In DNA form, the CDR3 reads TGTGCCAGCAGTGCCCCTCCGGGGTATAATTCACCCCTCCACTTT. Translating gives CASSAPPGYNSPLHF.